Detailed here is one T cell receptor (beta chain). This sample stems from a study of patients and donors after allogeneic stem cell transplantation. The V end was cut by 0 bases, the J end by 3 bases, with 11 bases between. This CDR3 comprises 15 residues. CDR1 MNHEY and CDR2 SVGAGI come from the germline V gene. TCRdb independently ran MiXCR on the RT-PCR reads; one entry per CDR3 protein. The top ten hold around 35% of the sample, which has roughly 180,000 distinct CDR3 sequences, 35% to 50% seen once. The chain uses TRBV6-5 and TRBJ1-1, with D possibly TRBD1 on 6 matching bases. The sample comprised blood, either unsorted or a sorted T cell fraction (not recorded which). The sequence derives from a human donor who was either an allogeneic HSCT recipient or a stem cell or donor lymphocyte infusion donor (not recorded which). It is not recorded whose cells these are; they may come from a transplant donor. The CDR3 DNA follows: TGTGCCAGCAGTTACTCCAATTACAGGGACACTGAAGCTTTCTTT. It yields the protein CASSYSNYRDTEAFF.